The clone carrying this T cell receptor beta chain was detected ten times or more. Its antigen is not known. This entry comes from a study of T cells in Graves' hyperthyroidism and ophthalmopathy. The investigators amplified TCR beta CDR3 regions from RNA transcripts. A set of HTBI primers served as the primers for a first-round RT-PCR of the TCR CDR3. TCRdb processed the multiplex PCR reads anew with MiXCR; each CDR3 protein has one entry. The sample carries under 550,000 distinct CDR3 sequences, about 20% recorded once. Points from the study as a whole: The majority of expanded thyroid clonotypes above 0.001 also appeared in blood.

The CDR3 consists of 16 residues. J lost 0 bases, V lost 1 base, and 2 bases had no gene match. In germline, CDR1 is SGHRS, CDR2 YFSETQ. The sample consisted of blood. The J gene is TRBJ2-3, the V gene TRBV5-1; 10 bases align to TRBD2. The clonotype originates from a man aged 35-49 years with Graves' ophthalmopathy. In DNA, the CDR3 is TGCGCCAGCAGCTTGCCGACTAGCGGGAGCACAGATACGCAGTATTTT. It yields the protein CASSLPTSGSTDTQYF.